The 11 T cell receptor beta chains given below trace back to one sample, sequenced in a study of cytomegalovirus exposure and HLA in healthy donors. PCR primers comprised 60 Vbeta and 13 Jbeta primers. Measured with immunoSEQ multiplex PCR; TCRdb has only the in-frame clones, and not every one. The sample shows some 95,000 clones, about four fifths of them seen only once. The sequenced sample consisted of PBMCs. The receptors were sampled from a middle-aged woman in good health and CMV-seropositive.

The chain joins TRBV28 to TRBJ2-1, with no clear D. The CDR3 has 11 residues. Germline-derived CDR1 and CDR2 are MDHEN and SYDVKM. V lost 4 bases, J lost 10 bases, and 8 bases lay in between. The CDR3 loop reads CASSSVWEQFF. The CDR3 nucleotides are TGTGCCAGCAGTTCGGTCTGGGAGCAGTTCTTC.

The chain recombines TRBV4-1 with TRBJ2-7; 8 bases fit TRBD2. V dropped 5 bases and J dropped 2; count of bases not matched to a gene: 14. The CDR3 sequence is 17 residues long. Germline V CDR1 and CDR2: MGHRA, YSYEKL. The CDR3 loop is CASSYNSQGSGAYEQYF. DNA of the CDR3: TGCGCCAGCAGCTATAATAGCCAAGGTAGCGGGGCCTACGAGCAGTACTTC.

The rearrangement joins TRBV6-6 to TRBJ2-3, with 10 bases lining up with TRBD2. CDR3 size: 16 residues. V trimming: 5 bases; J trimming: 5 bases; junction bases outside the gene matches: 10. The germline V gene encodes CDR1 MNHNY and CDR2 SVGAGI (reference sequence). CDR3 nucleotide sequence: TGTGCCAGCAGTCAATCAGCGGGAGGGGGCATAGATACGCAGTATTTT. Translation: CASSQSAGGGIDTQYF.

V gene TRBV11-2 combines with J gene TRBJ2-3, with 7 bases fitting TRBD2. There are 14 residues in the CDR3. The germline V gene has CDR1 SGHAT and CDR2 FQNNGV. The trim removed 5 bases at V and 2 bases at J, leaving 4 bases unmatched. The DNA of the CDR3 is TGTGCCAGCAGCCCGGGACTATCCACAGATACGCAGTATTTT. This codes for CASSPGLSTDTQYF. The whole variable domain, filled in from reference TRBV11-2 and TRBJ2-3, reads EAGVAQSPRYKIIEKRQSVAFWCNPISGHATLYWYQQILGQGPKLLIQFQNNGVVDDSQLPKDRFSAERLKGVDSTLKIQPAKLEDSAVYLCASSPGLSTDTQYFGPGTRLTVL.

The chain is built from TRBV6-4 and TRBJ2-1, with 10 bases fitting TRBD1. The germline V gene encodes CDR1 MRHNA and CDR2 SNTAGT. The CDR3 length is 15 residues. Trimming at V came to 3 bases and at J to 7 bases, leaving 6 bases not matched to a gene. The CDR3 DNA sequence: TGTGCCAGCAGTGAGGGGACAGGGGAATATAATGAGCAGTTCTTC. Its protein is CASSEGTGEYNEQFF.

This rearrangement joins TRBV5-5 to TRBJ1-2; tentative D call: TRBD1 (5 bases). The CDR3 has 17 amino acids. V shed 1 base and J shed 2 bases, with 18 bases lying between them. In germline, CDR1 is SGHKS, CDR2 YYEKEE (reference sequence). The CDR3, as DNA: TGTGCCAGCAGCTTGAGACCAGGAGGGGAGGGCAACTATGGCTACACCTTC. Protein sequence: CASSLRPGGEGNYGYTF.

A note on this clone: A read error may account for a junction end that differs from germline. The CDR3 DNA sequence: TGTGCCAGCAGTTTAGATGTGGGGCTTGAGCAGTTCTTC. Translated: CASSLDVGLEQFF. The chain combines TRBV11-3 with TRBJ2-1; D possibly corresponds to TRBD1 (5 bases). The germline gives CDR1 SGHNT, CDR2 YENEEA. This CDR3 contains 13 residues.

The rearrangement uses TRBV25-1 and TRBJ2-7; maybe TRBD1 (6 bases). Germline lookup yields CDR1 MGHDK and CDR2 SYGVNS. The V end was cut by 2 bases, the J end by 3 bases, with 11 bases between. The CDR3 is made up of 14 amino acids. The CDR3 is CASSERDILYEQYF. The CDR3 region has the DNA TGTGCCAGCAGTGAAAGGGACATCCTCTACGAGCAGTACTTC.

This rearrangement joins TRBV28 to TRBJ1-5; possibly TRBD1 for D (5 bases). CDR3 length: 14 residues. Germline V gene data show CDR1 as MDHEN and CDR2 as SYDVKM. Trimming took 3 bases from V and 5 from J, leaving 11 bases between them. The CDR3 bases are TGTGCCAGCAGTTTGGGCAGGGAAGATCAGCCCCAGCATTTT. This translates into CASSLGREDQPQHF.

The CDR3, as DNA: TGTGCCAGCAGGCTAGGGGCCACAGATACGCAGTATTTT. Amino acid sequence: CASRLGATDTQYF. The chain uses TRBV27 and TRBJ2-3; tentative D call: TRBD1 (5 bases). The CDR3 length is 13 residues. CDR1 is MNHEY, CDR2 SMNVEV, per germline (reference sequence). V gave up 6 bases and J gave up 2 bases, with 9 bases separating them.

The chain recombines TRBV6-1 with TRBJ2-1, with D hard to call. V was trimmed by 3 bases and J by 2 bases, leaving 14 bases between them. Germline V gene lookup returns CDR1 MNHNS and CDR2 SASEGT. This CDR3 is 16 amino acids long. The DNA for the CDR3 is TGTGCCAGCAGTGATATACTACGCTTCACCTACAATGAGCAGTTCTTC. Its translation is CASSDILRFTYNEQFF.